These 13 T cell receptor beta chains share one sample of origin, sequenced in a study of T cells in Graves' hyperthyroidism and ophthalmopathy. The investigators amplified TCR beta CDR3 regions from RNA transcripts. HTBI primers were employed in a first-round RT-PCR of the TCR CDR3. TCRdb independently ran MiXCR on the multiplex PCR reads; one entry per CDR3 protein. Of about 200,000 distinct CDR3 sequences in the sample, about a sixth were seen once. The sequencing sample was made of blood. Receptors were obtained from a woman aged 45-59 years with Graves' hyperthyroidism.

Turning to this clonotype: Being one base from a much bigger clone, this may be a read error. The rearrangement links TRBV4-1 to TRBJ1-4; a possible D gene is TRBD1 (5 bases). Trimming removed 1 base from V and 12 bases from J, with 21 bases in between. The germline V gene has CDR1 MGHRA and CDR2 YSYEKL. This CDR3 region has 16 residues. CDR3: CASSQVRGRGGEELFF. The CDR3 DNA reads TGCGCCAGCAGCCAAGTGAGAGGGCGTGGGGGAGAAGAACTGTTTTTT.

This clonotype has only a few counts. V gene TRBV12-3 or TRBV12-4 combines with J gene TRBJ1-3; 7 bases align to TRBD1. V lost 6 bases, J lost 8 bases, and 10 bases stayed unmatched. The CDR3 length is 14 residues. This CDR3 reads CASSLGTERDTIYF. The CDR3 bases are TGTGCCAGCAGCCTTGGGACAGAGAGGGACACCATATATTTT.

This clonotype has a handful of counts. The chain is built from TRBV11-3 and TRBJ2-1; the match to TRBD2 covers 9 bases. Losses at the gene ends were 0 bases for V and 6 bases for J; bases not matched to a gene: 6. The CDR3 covers 16 residues. Germline V gene data show CDR1 as SGHNT and CDR2 as YENEEA. The CDR3 here is CASSLDPGTSPNEQFF. CDR3 coding DNA: TGTGCCAGCAGCTTAGACCCCGGGACTAGCCCCAATGAGCAGTTCTTC.

The chain links TRBV29-1 to TRBJ2-1, with D possibly TRBD1 on 6 matching bases. From germline, CDR1 is SQVTM and CDR2 ANQGSEA. CDR3 length equals 13 residues. V was clipped by 4 bases and J by 1 base, with 8 bases between them. The CDR3 is CSVVGHSYNEQFF. The CDR3 coding sequence is TGCAGCGTTGTGGGACATTCCTACAATGAGCAGTTCTTC.

This clonotype was detected many times. V and J are TRBV20-1 and TRBJ1-5; no clear D. The germline V gene encodes CDR1 DFQATT and CDR2 SNEGSKA (reference sequence). CDR3 length equals 13 residues. V was trimmed by 3 bases and J by 4 bases, leaving 10 bases between them. The CDR3: CSASPSLNQPQHF. CDR3 coding DNA: TGCAGTGCTAGTCCGAGCCTAAATCAGCCCCAGCATTTT.

This chain connects TRBV6-5 to TRBJ1-5, with D tentatively TRBD1 (5 bases). The CDR3 sequence is 15 residues long. CDR1 and CDR2 from the germline V gene are MNHEY and SVGAGI. With 4 bases removed from V and 7 bases from J, the gap between germline ends came to 17 bases. CDR3 nucleotides: TGTGCCAGCAGTTCCGGGACTAACGAGAGGCAGCCCCAGCATTTT. Translation gives CASSSGTNERQPQHF.

A note on this clonotype: This may be a read error, as it is one base from a much larger clone. The gene calls are TRBV5-1 and TRBJ1-4; no clear D. CDR3 length: 14 amino acids. In germline, CDR1 is SGHRS, CDR2 YFSETQ. CDR3 sequence: CAGSLDGVGEKLFF. Written as DNA, the CDR3 is TGCGCCGGCAGCTTGGATGGGGTCGGTGAAAAACTGTTTTTT.

V and J are TRBV3-1 and TRBJ2-2, with unresolved D. This CDR3 is built from 16 residues. Germline V lookup: CDR1 LGHDT, CDR2 YNNKEL (reference sequence). Trimming took off 3 bases at V and 5 bases at J, with 16 bases between the two ends. This chain's CDR3 is CASSQSPLSRTGELFF. The CDR3 DNA reads as TGTGCCAGCAGCCAGAGCCCTCTCTCCCGGACCGGGGAGCTGTTTTTT.

This clonotype was detected a few times. The chain carries TRBV9 and TRBJ1-3, with D uncertain. V lost 0 bases and J 2 bases, leaving 6 bases between the germline ends. The germline V gene encodes CDR1 SGDLS and CDR2 YYNGEE. This CDR3 is built from 14 residues. The CDR3 DNA is TGTGCCAGCAGCGTAGAAGCGGCTGGAAACACCATATATTTT. This sequence encodes CASSVEAAGNTIYF.

The V call is TRBV14, the J call TRBJ2-7, with TRBD1 identical over 7 bases. The length of the CDR3 is 19 residues. Germline trimming cut 0 bases from V and 0 bases from J; bases unmatched to any gene: 14. Per germline, CDR1 SGHDN and CDR2 FVKESK. The CDR3 sequence: CASSQEFSLPGQSSYEQYF. The CDR3 bases are TGTGCCAGCAGCCAAGAATTCAGCCTACCGGGACAGAGCTCCTACGAGCAGTACTTC.

A remark on this clonotype: This may come from a read error, since a much larger clone is one base off. The genes are TRBV12-3 or TRBV12-4 and TRBJ2-1, with 7 bases identical to TRBD2. The CDR3 runs to 16 residues. The CDR3 region is CASSSGRRSSYNEQLF. CDR3 nucleotides: TGTGCCAGCAGTTCCGGGAGGCGCAGCTCCTACAATGAGCAGCTCTTC.

The rearrangement joins TRBV28 to TRBJ2-1, with 7 bases matching TRBD1. This CDR3 spans 18 amino acids. Germline CDR1 and CDR2: MDHEN and SYDVKM. V gave up 5 bases and J gave up 0 bases; unmatched junction bases: 13. CDR3 sequence (DNA): TGTGCCAGCAGTGAATCCACTTTAGGGACAGACTCCTACAATGAGCAGTTCTTC. Translation gives CASSESTLGTDSYNEQFF.

There are a few counts of this clonotype. The chain couples TRBV18 to TRBJ1-4, with D uncertain. V was cut by 3 bases and J by 8 bases, with 7 bases left in between. The germline V gene encodes CDR1 KGHSH and CDR2 LQKENI. The CDR3 loop spans 12 amino acids. The chain's CDR3 is CASSPAREKLFF. As DNA, the CDR3 is TGTGCCAGCTCACCGGCTAGGGAAAAACTGTTTTTT.